Reported below is one TCR beta chain. The antigen remains undetermined. These data come from a study of Ad26.COV2.S vaccination and SARS-CoV-2 variants. Study-wide results and caveats: Analyses of TCR breadth and depth may have underestimated total T cell responses. Spike-specific responses of CD8+ and CD4+ T cells were reported to display substantial breadth after vaccination.

Noted treatment: some 20 received Ad26.COV2.S at low or high dose, single or two shots; about 5 received placebo; per-sample allocation not given. On day 63 after the first injection, vaccine and placebo recipients gave samples. This table comes from immunoSEQ multiplex PCR, and its TCRdb copy is limited to in-frame clones, with some not included. The table includes fewer than 500,000 clones, roughly 91% detected once. The CDR3 contains 16 residues. Trimming pared 3 bases from V and 10 bases from J, leaving 24 bases between. CDR1 is DFQATT and CDR2 is SNEGSKA in the germline V gene (reference sequence).

The TCR was taken from a person between 18 and 65 years old who received the Ad26.COV2.S COVID-19 vaccine or a placebo. Sequences were derived from peripheral blood, sampled in a trial of Ad26.COV2.S vaccine versus placebo. This chain connects TRBV20-1 to TRBJ1-4, with D perhaps TRBD1 (6 bases). The CDR3 region has the DNA TGCAGTGCTAGTCCCGGTCTCCGGCAGGGAGGGGGAAAACTGTTTTTT. It codes for CSASPGLRQGGGKLFF.